This TCR beta chain was sequenced for a study of blood T cell repertoires in COVID-19. Study at large: The study drew acute and convalescent COVID-19 samples from the United States, Italy and Spain.

How the authors handled the data: Nucleated cell counts were estimated from reference gene primer amplification. The protocol was immunoSEQ multiplex PCR, while the TCRdb copy is restricted to in-frame clones and leaves out a portion. That table gives V, J and clone size, and the DNA gave D and trimming. Altogether about 210,000 clones are present, 75% to 85% being singletons, with the ten largest covering approximately 5%. CDR1 is SGHTA and CDR2 is FQGNSA in the germline V gene. CDR3 length: 15 residues. V was clipped by 1 base and J by 5 bases; unmatched bases: 7. Input material: peripheral blood. The chain employs TRBV7-2 and TRBJ2-5; 7 positions agree with TRBD1. The source is a woman between 65 and 79 years old with COVID-19, enrolled during active disease. CDR3 sequence reads: CASSLGNRGPETQYF. In DNA form, the CDR3 reads TGTGCCAGCAGCTTAGGGAACAGGGGTCCGGAGACCCAGTACTTC.